This TCR beta chain was identified during a study of CD8 T cells in Susac syndrome. In the study overall: Clinical remission applied to roughly 8 sequenced Susac syndrome patients, and six had active disease.

Diagnostic criteria defined recently for definite or probable disease were met by the Susac syndrome patients. After extraction with the RNeasy kit, about 0.45 to 1 ug of the RNA was reverse transcribed using random hexamers. The TCR beta CDR3 was amplified by immunoSEQ multiplex PCR across 54 Vbeta, 13 Jbeta. Using its own MiXCR run on the immunoSEQ multiplex PCR reads, TCRdb lists one record per CDR3 protein. The table records some 200,000 distinct CDR3 sequences, about 94% of them present only once. The length of the CDR3 is 13 residues. V lost 5 bases and J lost 4, with 11 bases in between. From germline, CDR1 is SSHAT and CDR2 FNYEAQ (reference sequence).

This chain links TRBV7-7 with TRBJ1-1; D is ambiguous. The specimen was CD4+ T cells from PBMCs. This TCR was sampled from a human donor with Susac syndrome. The CDR3, as DNA: TGTGCCAGCAGCACAAACATGGGCACTGAAGCTTTCTTT. It is translated as CASSTNMGTEAFF.